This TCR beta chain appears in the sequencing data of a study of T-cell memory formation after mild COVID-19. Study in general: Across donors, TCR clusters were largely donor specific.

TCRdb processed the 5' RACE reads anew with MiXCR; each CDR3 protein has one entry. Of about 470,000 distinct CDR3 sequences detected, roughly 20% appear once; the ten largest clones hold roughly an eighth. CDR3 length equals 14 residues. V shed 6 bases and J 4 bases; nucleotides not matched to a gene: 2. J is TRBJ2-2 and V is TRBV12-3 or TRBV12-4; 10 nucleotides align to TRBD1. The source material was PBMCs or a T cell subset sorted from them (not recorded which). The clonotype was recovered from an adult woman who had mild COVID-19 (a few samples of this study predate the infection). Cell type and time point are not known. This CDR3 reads CASSWTGGTGELFF. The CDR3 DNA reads TGTGCCAGCAGCTGGACAGGGGGCACCGGGGAGCTGTTTTTT.